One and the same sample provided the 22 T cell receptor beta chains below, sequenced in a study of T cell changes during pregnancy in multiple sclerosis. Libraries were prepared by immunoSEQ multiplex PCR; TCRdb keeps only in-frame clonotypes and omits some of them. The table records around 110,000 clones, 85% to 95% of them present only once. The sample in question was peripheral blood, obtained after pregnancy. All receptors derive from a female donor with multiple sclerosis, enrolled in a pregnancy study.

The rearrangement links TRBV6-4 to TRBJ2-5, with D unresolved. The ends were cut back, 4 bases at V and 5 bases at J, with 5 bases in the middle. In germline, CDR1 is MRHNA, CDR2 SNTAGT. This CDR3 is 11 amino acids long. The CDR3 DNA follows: TGTGCCAGCAGTGTCGGGGAGACCCAGTACTTC. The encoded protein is CASSVGETQYF.

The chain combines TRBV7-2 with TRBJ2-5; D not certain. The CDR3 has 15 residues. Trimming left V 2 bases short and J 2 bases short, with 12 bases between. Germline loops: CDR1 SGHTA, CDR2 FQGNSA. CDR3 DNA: TGTGCCAGCAGCTTATGGTTGACAACACAAGAGACCCAGTACTTC. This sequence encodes CASSLWLTTQETQYF.

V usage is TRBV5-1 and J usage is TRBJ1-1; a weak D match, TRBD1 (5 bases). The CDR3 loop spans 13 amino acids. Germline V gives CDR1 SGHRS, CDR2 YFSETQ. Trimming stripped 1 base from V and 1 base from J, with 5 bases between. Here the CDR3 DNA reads TGCGCCAGCAGCTTGAGGGGGAACACTGAAGCTTTCTTT. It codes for CASSLRGNTEAFF. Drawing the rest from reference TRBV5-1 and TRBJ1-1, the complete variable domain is KAGVTQTPRYLIKTRGQQVTLSCSPISGHRSVSWYQQTPGQGLQFLFEYFSETQRNKGNFPGRFSGRQFSNSRSEMNVSTLELGDSALYLCASSLRGNTEAFFGQGTRLTVV.

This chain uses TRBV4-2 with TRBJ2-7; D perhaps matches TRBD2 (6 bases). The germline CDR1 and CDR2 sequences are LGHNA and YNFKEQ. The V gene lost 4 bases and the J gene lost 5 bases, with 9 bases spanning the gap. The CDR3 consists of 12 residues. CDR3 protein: CASSRRRDEQYF. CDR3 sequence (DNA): TGTGCCAGCAGCCGCCGGAGGGACGAGCAGTACTTC.

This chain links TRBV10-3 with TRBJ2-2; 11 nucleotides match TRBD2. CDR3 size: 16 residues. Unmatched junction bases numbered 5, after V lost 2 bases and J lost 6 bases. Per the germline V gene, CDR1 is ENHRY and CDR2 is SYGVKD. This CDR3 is CAISEPASGGSGELFF. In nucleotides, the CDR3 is TGTGCCATCAGTGAGCCGGCTAGCGGGGGGTCCGGGGAGCTGTTTTTT.

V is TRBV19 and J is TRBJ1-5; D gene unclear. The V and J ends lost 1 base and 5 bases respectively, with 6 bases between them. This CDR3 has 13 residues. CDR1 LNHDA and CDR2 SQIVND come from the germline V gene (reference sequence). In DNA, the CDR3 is TGTGCCAGTAGTATAGCGTCTGATCAGCCCCAGCATTTT. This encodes CASSIASDQPQHF.

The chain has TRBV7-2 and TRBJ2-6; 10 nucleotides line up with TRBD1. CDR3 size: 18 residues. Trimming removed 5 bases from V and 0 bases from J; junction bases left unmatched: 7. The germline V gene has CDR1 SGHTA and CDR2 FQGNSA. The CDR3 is CASSPFRDRGSGANVLTF. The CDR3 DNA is TGTGCCAGCAGCCCTTTTAGGGACAGGGGCTCTGGGGCCAACGTCCTGACTTTC.

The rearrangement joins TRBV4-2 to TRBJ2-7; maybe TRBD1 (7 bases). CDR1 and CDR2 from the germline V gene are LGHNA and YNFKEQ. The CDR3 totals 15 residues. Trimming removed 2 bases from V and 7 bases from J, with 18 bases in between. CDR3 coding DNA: TGTGCCAGCAGCCAACTGCCGACAGGGAGGCAAGAGCAGTACTTC. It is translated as CASSQLPTGRQEQYF.

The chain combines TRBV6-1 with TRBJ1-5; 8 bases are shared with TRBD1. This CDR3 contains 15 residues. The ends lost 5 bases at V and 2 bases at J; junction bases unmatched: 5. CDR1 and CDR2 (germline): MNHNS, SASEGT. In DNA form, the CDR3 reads TGTGCCAGCAGTTTGGACAGGGTGGGCAATCAGCCCCAGCATTTT. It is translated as CASSLDRVGNQPQHF.

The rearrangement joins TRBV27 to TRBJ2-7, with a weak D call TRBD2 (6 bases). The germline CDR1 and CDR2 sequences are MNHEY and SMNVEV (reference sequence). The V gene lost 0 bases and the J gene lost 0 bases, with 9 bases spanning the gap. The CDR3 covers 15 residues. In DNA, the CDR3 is TGTGCCAGCAGTTTATCCGGGACTGCCTCCTACGAGCAGTACTTC. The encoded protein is CASSLSGTASYEQYF.

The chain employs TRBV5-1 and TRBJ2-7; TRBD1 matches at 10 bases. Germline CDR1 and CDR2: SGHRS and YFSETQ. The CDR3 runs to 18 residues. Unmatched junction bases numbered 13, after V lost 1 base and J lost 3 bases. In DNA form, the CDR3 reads TGCGCCAGCAGCTTGTGGCACCCGGGACAGGGGAGCTTCTACGAGCAGTACTTC. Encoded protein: CASSLWHPGQGSFYEQYF.

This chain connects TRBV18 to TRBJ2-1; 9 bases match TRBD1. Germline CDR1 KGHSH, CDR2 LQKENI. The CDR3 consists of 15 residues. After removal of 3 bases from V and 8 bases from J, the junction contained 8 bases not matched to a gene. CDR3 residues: CASSPGGTGRDEQFF. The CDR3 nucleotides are TGTGCCAGCTCACCGGGCGGGACAGGGAGGGATGAGCAGTTCTTC.

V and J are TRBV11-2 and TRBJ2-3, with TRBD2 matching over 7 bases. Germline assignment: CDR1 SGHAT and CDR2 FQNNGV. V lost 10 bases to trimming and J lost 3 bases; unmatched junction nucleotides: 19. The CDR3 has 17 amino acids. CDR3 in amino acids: CATNGGSGRAVTDTQYF. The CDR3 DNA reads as TGTGCCACAAACGGGGGAAGTGGGAGGGCAGTAACAGATACGCAGTATTTT.

CDR3 sequence: CASSPRGRKETQYF. The CDR3 DNA reads TGTGCCAGCAGCCCCAGGGGGCGCAAGGAGACCCAGTACTTC. The chain has TRBV13 and TRBJ2-5; TRBD1 agrees at 8 bases. The CDR3 contains 14 residues. Germline lookup yields CDR1 PRHDT and CDR2 FYEKMQ (reference sequence). Trimming removed 5 bases from V and 5 bases from J; junction bases left unmatched: 7. The full variable domain, its missing parts supplied by reference TRBV13 and TRBJ2-5, is AAGVIQSPRHLIKEKRETATLKCYPIPRHDTVYWYQQGPGQDPQFLISFYEKMQSDKGSIPDRFSAQQFSDYHSELNMSSLELGDSALYFCASSPRGRKETQYFGPGTRLLVL.

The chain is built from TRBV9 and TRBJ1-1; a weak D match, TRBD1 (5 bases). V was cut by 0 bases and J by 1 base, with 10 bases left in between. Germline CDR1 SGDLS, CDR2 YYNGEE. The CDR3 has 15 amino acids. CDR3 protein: CASSVGNRPNTEAFF. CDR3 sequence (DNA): TGTGCCAGCAGCGTAGGTAACAGGCCGAACACTGAAGCTTTCTTT.

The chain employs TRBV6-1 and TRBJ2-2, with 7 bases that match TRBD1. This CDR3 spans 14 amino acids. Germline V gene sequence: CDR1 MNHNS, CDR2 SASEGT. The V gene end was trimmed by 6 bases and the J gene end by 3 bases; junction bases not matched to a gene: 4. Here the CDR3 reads CASSRDRHTGELFF. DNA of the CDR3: TGTGCCAGCAGCCGGGACAGACACACCGGGGAGCTGTTTTTT.

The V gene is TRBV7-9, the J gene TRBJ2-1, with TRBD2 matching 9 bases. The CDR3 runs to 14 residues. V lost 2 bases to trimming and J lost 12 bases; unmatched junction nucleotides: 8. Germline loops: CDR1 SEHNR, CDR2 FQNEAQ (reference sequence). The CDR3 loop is CASSLRASGTPQFF. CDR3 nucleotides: TGTGCCAGCAGCTTAAGGGCTAGCGGGACCCCGCAGTTCTTC.

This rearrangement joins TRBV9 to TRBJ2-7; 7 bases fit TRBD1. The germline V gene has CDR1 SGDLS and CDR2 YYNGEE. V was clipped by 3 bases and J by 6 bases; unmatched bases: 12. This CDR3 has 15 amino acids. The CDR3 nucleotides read TGTGCCAGCAGCGCCCTATCGGGACAGCCCACCGAGCAGTACTTC. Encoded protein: CASSALSGQPTEQYF.

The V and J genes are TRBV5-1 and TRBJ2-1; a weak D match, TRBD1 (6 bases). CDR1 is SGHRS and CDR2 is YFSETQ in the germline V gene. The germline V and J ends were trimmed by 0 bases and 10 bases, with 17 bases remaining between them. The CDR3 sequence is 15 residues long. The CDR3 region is CASSLATSLGQEQFF. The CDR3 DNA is TGCGCCAGCAGCTTGGCCACTTCACTTGGACAGGAGCAGTTCTTC.

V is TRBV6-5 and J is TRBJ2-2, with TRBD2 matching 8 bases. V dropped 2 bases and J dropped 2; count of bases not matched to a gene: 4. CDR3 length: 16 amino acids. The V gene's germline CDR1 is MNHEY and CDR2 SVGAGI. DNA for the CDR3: TGTGCCAGCAGTTACATCGGGGGGGAAAACACCGGGGAGCTGTTTTTT. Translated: CASSYIGGENTGELFF.

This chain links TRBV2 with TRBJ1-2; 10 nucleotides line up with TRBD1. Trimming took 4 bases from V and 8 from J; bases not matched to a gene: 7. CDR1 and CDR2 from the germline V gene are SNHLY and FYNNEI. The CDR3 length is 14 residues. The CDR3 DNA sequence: TGTGCCAGCAGTGCCGGGACAGGGGTATGGGGCTACACCTTC. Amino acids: CASSAGTGVWGYTF.

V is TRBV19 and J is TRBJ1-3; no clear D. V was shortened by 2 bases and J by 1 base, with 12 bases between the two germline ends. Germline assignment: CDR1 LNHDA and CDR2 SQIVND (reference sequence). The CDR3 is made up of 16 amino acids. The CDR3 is CASSIQIAASGNTIYF. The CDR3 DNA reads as TGTGCCAGTAGTATACAGATAGCCGCTTCTGGAAACACCATATATTTT.